Listed below are T cell receptor beta chains from one sample, sequenced in a study of blood T cell repertoires in COVID-19. Assay: immunoSEQ multiplex PCR; the TCRdb copy retains only in-frame clones and omits some. Among some 250,000 clones, around 90% were seen once, and the ten largest hold around 0.98%. Sequencing was performed on peripheral blood. The receptors shown here come from a woman in her thirties or forties who had recovered from COVID-19. The CDR3 runs from the conserved cysteine through the conserved F or W. The D gene is left open where the match is weak. Expanded clones get a size class; other rows say once, few or many, or leave the size out.

abundance,d_gene,j_gene,v_gene,CDR3nt,CDR3aa
NA,NA,TRBJ1-2,TRBV30,TGTGCCTGGAGTGTACTGGCTACAGGGTTAAGGACCTTC,CAWSVLATGLRTF
NA,NA,TRBJ1-4,TRBV18,TGTGCCAGCTCACCCGTTGGGGGGGCTAATGAAAAACTGTTTTTT,CASSPVGGANEKLFF
NA,TRBD1,TRBJ2-3,TRBV18,TGTGCCAGCTCACCTACAGGGGCGTCAGATACGCAGTATTTT,CASSPTGASDTQYF
NA,NA,TRBJ1-1,TRBV5-4,TGTGCCAGCAGCTGGGCGGTGGGGGCCCGGGACACTGAAGCTTTCTTT,CASSWAVGARDTEAFF
NA,TRBD2,TRBJ2-5,TRBV24-1,TGTGCCACCAGTGACCCTGGGGGGGTTCAAGAGACCCAGTACTTC,CATSDPGGVQETQYF
NA,NA,TRBJ1-2,TRBV18,TGTGCCAGCTCACCAGGGGGGGACTTTGACGGCTACACCTTC,CASSPGGDFDGYTF
NA,NA,TRBJ2-4,TRBV15,TGTGCCACCAGCAGAGAGGTCCTAGCGAATTACTGGGGCAAAAACATTCAGTACTTC,CATSREVLANYWGKNIQYF
NA,NA,TRBJ1-2,TRBV6-4,TGTGCCAGCAGAGCCGGCTGGGGCCCGAGGTATGGCTACACCTTC,CASRAGWGPRYGYTF
NA,TRBD1,TRBJ1-5,TRBV2,TGTGCCAGCAGCGGACAGGGGGCGAGCAATCAGCCCCAGCATTTT,CASSGQGASNQPQHF
NA,NA,TRBJ2-2,TRBV14,TGTGCCAGCAGCCAAGATTGGGCGACCGGGGAGCTGTTTTTT,CASSQDWATGELFF
NA,TRBD2,TRBJ2-7,TRBV27,TGTGCCAGCAGTGTAGCGGGGTGGGAGCAGTACTTC,CASSVAGWEQYF
once,TRBD2,TRBJ2-7,TRBV5-4,TGTGCCAGCAGCCCTACTAGCGGGAGGGGAGCCTACGAGCAGTACTTC,CASSPTSGRGAYEQYF
few,TRBD2,TRBJ2-3,TRBV27,TGTGCCAGCAGTTTACCCCGGGACTATTTCACAGATACGCAGTATTTT,CASSLPRDYFTDTQYF
NA,NA,TRBJ2-3,TRBV6-2/TRBV6-3,TGTGCCAGCAGTTACGGCAGCGCGGGAAGGGAGGATACGCAGTATTTT,CASSYGSAGREDTQYF
NA,NA,TRBJ2-7,TRBV19,TGTGCCAGTAGTAGAGCCGGGACACTGGGCGAGCAGTACTTC,CASSRAGTLGEQYF
NA,NA,TRBJ2-1,TRBV7-2,TGTGCCAGCAGCCCCAGGTATAATGAGCAGTTCTTC,CASSPRYNEQFF
NA,TRBD1,TRBJ2-6,TRBV19,TGTGCCAGTAGTATAATTCGGGGACAGTCTCCCTCGGGGGCCAACGTCCTGACTTTC,CASSIIRGQSPSGANVLTF
NA,TRBD1,TRBJ1-1,TRBV9,TGTGCCAGCAGCCACAGGGGGGAAAACACTGAAGCTTTCTTT,CASSHRGENTEAFF
NA,NA,TRBJ1-5,TRBV7-9,TGTGCCAGCAGGGGGCGGTATAGCAATCAGCCCCAGCATTTT,CASRGRYSNQPQHF
once,NA,TRBJ1-5,TRBV27,TGTGCCAGCAGCCCACCCTCGGCCCAGCATTTT,CASSPPSAQHF
NA,NA,TRBJ2-1,TRBV7-8,TGTGCCAGCAGCCTCCAGAGGAATGAGCAGTTCTTC,CASSLQRNEQFF
NA,TRBD1,TRBJ1-2,TRBV5-6,TGTGCCAGCAGCTGGGGACAGGGGAGCTATGGCTACACCTTC,CASSWGQGSYGYTF
NA,TRBD2,TRBJ2-1,TRBV19,TGTGCCAGTACCCAGACAGGACTAGCGGTGAATGAGCAGTTCTTC,CASTQTGLAVNEQFF
NA,TRBD1,TRBJ2-1,TRBV29-1,TGCAGCGTCCGTCCGGGACAGGGTTACAATGAGCAGTTCTTC,CSVRPGQGYNEQFF
once,NA,TRBJ2-3,TRBV11-3,TGTGCCAGCAGCACCCGGGACTCAGATACGCAGTATTTT,CASSTRDSDTQYF
once,TRBD1,TRBJ1-1,TRBV30,TGTGCCTGGAGCTCCGGGACAGGGCTTGAAGCTTTCTTT,CAWSSGTGLEAFF
NA,TRBD1,TRBJ1-6,TRBV11-2,TGTGCCAGCAGCCCAGAGGGGGGACAGTTATGGTATTCACCCCTCCACTTT,CASSPEGGQLWYSPLHF
NA,NA,TRBJ2-2,TRBV6-5,TGTGCCAGCAGTTATCGGTATTTCGCCGGGGAGCTGTTTTTT,CASSYRYFAGELFF
NA,NA,TRBJ2-7,TRBV5-5,TGTGCCAGCAGCTTGGGGCTGGGGCGCTGGGCTCCGTACGAGCAGTACTTC,CASSLGLGRWAPYEQYF
NA,TRBD2,TRBJ2-5,TRBV6-1,TGTGCCAGCAGTGGGGGACTAGCGGGAGGGGGAGAGACCCAGTACTTC,CASSGGLAGGGETQYF
NA,NA,TRBJ1-5,TRBV11-3,TGTGCCAGCAGCTTAGATGGGGGCAGGGGCGGGCAGCATTTT,CASSLDGGRGGQHF
NA,NA,TRBJ2-5,TRBV7-8,TGTGCCAGCAGCTTATCGGCAGGAGAGACCCAGTACTTC,CASSLSAGETQYF
NA,NA,TRBJ2-7,TRBV3-1/TRBV3-2,TGTGCCAGCAGCCGCCAACAGGGTTCGGGCTTGGGCGAGCAGTACTTC,CASSRQQGSGLGEQYF
NA,TRBD1,TRBJ1-5,TRBV30,TGTGCCTGGACCCCCGACAGGGTTCAGCCCCAGCATTTT,CAWTPDRVQPQHF
NA,NA,TRBJ2-7,TRBV5-8,TGTGCCAGCAGCTTGGAGGCAGGGCTACCCTACGAGCAGTACTTC,CASSLEAGLPYEQYF
NA,TRBD2,TRBJ2-1,TRBV11-1,TGTGCCAGCAGCTTAGAGGGGGGACTAGCGTCCAATGAGCAGTTCTTC,CASSLEGGLASNEQFF
few,TRBD1,TRBJ2-1,TRBV25-1,TGTGCCAGCGGCGGCAGGACAGGGACCTACAATGAGCAGTTCTTC,CASGGRTGTYNEQFF
NA,TRBD2,TRBJ2-7,TRBV6-5,TGTGCCAGCAGCCCCTGGGGGAGGGCGGGCGAGCAGTACTTC,CASSPWGRAGEQYF
NA,TRBD2,TRBJ2-7,TRBV9,TGTGCCAGCAGCGCCGGGACTAGCGGACGGGGTTTGGACGAGCAGTACTTC,CASSAGTSGRGLDEQYF
NA,NA,TRBJ2-3,TRBV7-2,TGTGCCAGCAGCTGGGGCACGGTGGGCACAGATACGCAGTATTTT,CASSWGTVGTDTQYF
NA,TRBD2,TRBJ2-3,TRBV19,TGTGCCAGTAGTTTGGGACTAGGGACAGATACGCAGTATTTT,CASSLGLGTDTQYF
NA,TRBD1,TRBJ2-1,TRBV5-5,TGTGCCAGCAGCTTGGGACAGGGGGCGGGCAATGAGCAGTTCTTC,CASSLGQGAGNEQFF
NA,NA,TRBJ1-5,TRBV7-4,TGTGCCAGCAGCCCGAGGGTGGGAGCCCAGCATTTT,CASSPRVGAQHF
NA,TRBD1,TRBJ1-1,TRBV9,TGTGCCAGCAGCCTCCGGGACAGGGTTGTCACTGAAGCTTTCTTT,CASSLRDRVVTEAFF
few,TRBD1,TRBJ1-2,TRBV7-2,TGTGCCAGCAGCTTGGGACAGGGCGGTTGGAGTGGCTACACCTTC,CASSLGQGGWSGYTF
NA,TRBD1,TRBJ2-2,TRBV29-1,TGCAGCGTCGCCGGGACAGCCAGGGAGCTGTTTTTT,CSVAGTARELFF
NA,NA,TRBJ2-5,TRBV18,TGTGCCAGCTCACCAGTGGGGCGGACCCAGTACTTC,CASSPVGRTQYF